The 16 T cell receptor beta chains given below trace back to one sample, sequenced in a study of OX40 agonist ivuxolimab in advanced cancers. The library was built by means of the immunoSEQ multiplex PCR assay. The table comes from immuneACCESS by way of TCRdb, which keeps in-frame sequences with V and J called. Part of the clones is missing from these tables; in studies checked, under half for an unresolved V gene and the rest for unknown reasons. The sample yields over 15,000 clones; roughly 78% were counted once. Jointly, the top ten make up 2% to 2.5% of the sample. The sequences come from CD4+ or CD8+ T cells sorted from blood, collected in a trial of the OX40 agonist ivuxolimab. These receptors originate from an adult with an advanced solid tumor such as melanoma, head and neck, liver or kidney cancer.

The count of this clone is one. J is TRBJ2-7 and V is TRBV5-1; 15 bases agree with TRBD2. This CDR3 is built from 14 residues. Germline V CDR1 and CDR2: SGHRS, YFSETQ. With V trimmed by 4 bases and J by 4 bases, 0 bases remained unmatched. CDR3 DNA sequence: TGCGCCAGCAGCGGGACTAGCGGGAGGTACGAGCAGTACTTC. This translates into CASSGTSGRYEQYF. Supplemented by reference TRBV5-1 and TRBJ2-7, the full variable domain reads KAGVTQTPRYLIKTRGQQVTLSCSPISGHRSVSWYQQTPGQGLQFLFEYFSETQRNKGNFPGRFSGRQFSNSRSEMNVSTLELGDSALYLCASSGTSGRYEQYFGPGTRLTVT.

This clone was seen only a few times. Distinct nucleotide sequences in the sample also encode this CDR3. The CDR3 sequence: CSVKNTGELFF. CDR3 in DNA: TGCAGCGTAAAGAACACCGGGGAGCTGTTTTTT. V and J are TRBV29-1 and TRBJ2-2, with D unresolved. Germline CDR1 SQVTM, CDR2 ANQGSEA. Trimming removed 6 bases from V and 1 base from J, with 3 bases in between. The CDR3 runs to 11 residues.

The CDR3 protein is CASSSGTSGTNEQYF. In nucleotides, the CDR3 is TGTGCCAGCAGCTCGGGGACTAGCGGGACCAACGAGCAGTACTTC. V is TRBV7-2 and J is TRBJ2-7, with 13 bases that match TRBD2. The V and J ends lost 4 bases and 5 bases, in that order; junction bases with no gene match: 5. The germline CDR1 and CDR2 sequences are SGHTA and FQGNSA. The CDR3 is made up of 15 amino acids.

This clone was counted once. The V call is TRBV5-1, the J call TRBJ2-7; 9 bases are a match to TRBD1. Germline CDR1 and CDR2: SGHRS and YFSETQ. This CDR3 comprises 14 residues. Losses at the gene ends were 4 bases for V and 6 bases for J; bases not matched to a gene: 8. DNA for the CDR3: TGCGCCAGCAGCCCGAGACAGGGGGACGTCGAGCAGTACTTC. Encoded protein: CASSPRQGDVEQYF. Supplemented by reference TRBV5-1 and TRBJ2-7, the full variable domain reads KAGVTQTPRYLIKTRGQQVTLSCSPISGHRSVSWYQQTPGQGLQFLFEYFSETQRNKGNFPGRFSGRQFSNSRSEMNVSTLELGDSALYLCASSPRQGDVEQYFGPGTRLTVT.

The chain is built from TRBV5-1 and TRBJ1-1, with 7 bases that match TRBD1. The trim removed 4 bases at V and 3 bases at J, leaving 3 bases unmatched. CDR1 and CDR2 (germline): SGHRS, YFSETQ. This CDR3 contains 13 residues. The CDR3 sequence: CASSATGDTEAFF. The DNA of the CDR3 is TGCGCCAGCAGCGCTACAGGGGACACTGAAGCTTTCTTT. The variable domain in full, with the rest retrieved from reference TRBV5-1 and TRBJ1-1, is KAGVTQTPRYLIKTRGQQVTLSCSPISGHRSVSWYQQTPGQGLQFLFEYFSETQRNKGNFPGRFSGRQFSNSRSEMNVSTLELGDSALYLCASSATGDTEAFFGQGTRLTVV.

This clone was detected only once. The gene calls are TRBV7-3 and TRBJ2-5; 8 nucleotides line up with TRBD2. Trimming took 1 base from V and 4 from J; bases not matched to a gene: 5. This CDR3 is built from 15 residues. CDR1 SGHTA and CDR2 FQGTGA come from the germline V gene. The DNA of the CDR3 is TGTGCCAGCAGCTTAAGCGGGAGGCCTGCAGAGACCCAGTACTTC. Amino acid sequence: CASSLSGRPAETQYF.

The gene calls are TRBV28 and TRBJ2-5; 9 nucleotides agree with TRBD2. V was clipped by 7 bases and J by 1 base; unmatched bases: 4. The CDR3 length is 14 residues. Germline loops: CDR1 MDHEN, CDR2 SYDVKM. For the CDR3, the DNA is TGTGCCAGCAAGGGCGGGAGGGCCCAAGAGACCCAGTACTTC. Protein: CASKGGRAQETQYF.

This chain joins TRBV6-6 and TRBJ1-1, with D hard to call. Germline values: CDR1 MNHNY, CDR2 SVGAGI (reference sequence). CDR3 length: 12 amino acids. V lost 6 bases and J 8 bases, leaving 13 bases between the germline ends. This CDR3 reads CASRVGSGEAFF. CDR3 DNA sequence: TGTGCCAGCAGAGTAGGTTCCGGCGAAGCTTTCTTT.

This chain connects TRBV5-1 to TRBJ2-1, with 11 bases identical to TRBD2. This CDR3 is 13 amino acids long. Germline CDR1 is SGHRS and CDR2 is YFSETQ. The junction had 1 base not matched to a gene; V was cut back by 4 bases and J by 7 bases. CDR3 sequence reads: CASSTSGRNEQFF. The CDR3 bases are TGCGCCAGCAGCACTAGCGGGAGAAATGAGCAGTTCTTC.

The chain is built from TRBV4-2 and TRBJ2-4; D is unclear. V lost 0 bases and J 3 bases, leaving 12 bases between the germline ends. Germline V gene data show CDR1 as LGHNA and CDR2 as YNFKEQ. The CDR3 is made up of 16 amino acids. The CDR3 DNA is TGTGCCAGCAGCCAAGACTTAGCACTTGGCAAAAACATTCAGTACTTC. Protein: CASSQDLALGKNIQYF.

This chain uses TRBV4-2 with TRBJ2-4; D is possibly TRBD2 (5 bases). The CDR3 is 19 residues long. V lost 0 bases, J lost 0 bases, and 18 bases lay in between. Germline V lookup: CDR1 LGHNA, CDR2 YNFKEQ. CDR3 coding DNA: TGTGCCAGCAGCCAAGATTTATTCCAGCGACTAATAGCCAAAAACATTCAGTACTTC. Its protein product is CASSQDLFQRLIAKNIQYF.

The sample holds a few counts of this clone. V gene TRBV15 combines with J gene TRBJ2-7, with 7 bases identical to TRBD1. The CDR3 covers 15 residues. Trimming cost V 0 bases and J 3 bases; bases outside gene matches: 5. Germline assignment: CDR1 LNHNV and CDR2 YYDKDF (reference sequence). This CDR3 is CATSRDGQVIYEQYF. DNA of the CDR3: TGTGCCACCAGCAGAGACGGACAGGTAATCTACGAGCAGTACTTC.

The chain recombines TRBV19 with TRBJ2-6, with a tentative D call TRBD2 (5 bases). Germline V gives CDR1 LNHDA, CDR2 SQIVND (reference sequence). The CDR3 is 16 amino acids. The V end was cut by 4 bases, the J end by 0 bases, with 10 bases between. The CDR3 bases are TGTGCCAGTAGTAGCGGGTACATCTCTGGGGCCAACGTCCTGACTTTC. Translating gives CASSSGYISGANVLTF.

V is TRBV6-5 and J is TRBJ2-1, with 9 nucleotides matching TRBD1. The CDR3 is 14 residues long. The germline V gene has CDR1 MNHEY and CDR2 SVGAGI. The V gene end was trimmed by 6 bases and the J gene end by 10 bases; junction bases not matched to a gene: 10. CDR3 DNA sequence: TGTGCCAGCAGCTTCATACAGGGGGCCCAAGAGCAGTTCTTC. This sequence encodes CASSFIQGAQEQFF.

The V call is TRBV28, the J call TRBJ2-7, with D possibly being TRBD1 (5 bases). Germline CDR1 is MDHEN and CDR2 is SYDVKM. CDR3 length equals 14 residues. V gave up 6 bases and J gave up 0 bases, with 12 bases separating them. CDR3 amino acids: CASSPGSYSYEQYF. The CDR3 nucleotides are TGTGCCAGCAGCCCAGGGTCCTACTCCTACGAGCAGTACTTC. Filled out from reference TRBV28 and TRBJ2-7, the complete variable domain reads DVKVTQSSRYLVKRTGEKVFLECVQDMDHENMFWYRQDPGLGLRLIYFSYDVKMKEKGDIPEGYSVSREKKERFSLILESASTNQTSMYLCASSPGSYSYEQYFGPGTRLTVT.

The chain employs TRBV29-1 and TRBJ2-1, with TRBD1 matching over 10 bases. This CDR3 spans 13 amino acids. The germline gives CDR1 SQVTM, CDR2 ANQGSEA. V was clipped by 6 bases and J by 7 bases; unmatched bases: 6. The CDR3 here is CSVERDRGNEQFF. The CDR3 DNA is TGCAGCGTGGAACGGGACAGGGGTAATGAGCAGTTCTTC.